Shown below are 6 T cell receptor beta chains from a single sample sequenced in a study of cytomegalovirus exposure and HLA in healthy donors. PCR primers comprised 60 Vbeta and 13 Jbeta primers. TCRdb keeps only in-frame clones here, not all; method: immunoSEQ multiplex PCR. The sample has approximately 100,000 clones; about three quarters are singletons. Sequenced input: PBMCs. Every receptor here comes from a man between 60 and 70 years old in good health and CMV-seropositive.

The J gene is TRBJ1-6, the V gene TRBV29-1; TRBD1 might be the D (5 bases). This CDR3 is built from 13 residues. Germline CDR1 and CDR2: SQVTM and ANQGSEA. Trimming removed 6 bases from V and 5 bases from J, with 11 bases in between. The CDR3 is CSVGDRNNSPLHF. The DNA for the CDR3 is TGCAGCGTCGGAGACAGAAATAATTCACCCCTCCACTTT.

This rearrangement joins TRBV6-5 to TRBJ1-5, with TRBD1 matching over 8 bases. Germline CDR1 MNHEY, CDR2 SVGAGI. Trimming at V came to 4 bases and at J to 5 bases, leaving 1 base not matched to a gene. CDR3 length equals 13 residues. CDR3 nucleotide sequence: TGTGCCAGCAGTTTGGACAGGGATCAGCCCCAGCATTTT. It codes for CASSLDRDQPQHF.

The chain couples TRBV30 to TRBJ2-5; 9 bases agree with TRBD1. The last part of the DNA fits TRBJ2-7 better; the J call may be wrong. CDR1 GTSNPN and CDR2 SVGIG come from the germline V gene (reference sequence). This CDR3 comprises 13 residues. As DNA, the CDR3 is TGTGCCTCCTCCGGGACAGGGAAATACGAGCAGTACTTC. The encoded protein is CASSGTGKYEQYF.

The chain carries TRBV27 and TRBJ2-5, with D possibly TRBD1 on 6 matching bases. With the DNA end fitting TRBJ2-7 better, the J assignment may be wrong. The length of the CDR3 is 14 residues. The V gene's germline CDR1 is MNHEY and CDR2 SMNVEV (reference sequence). This chain's CDR3 is CASRSRTGLGEQYF. The CDR3 nucleotides read TGTGCCAGCCGTTCGAGAACAGGGCTAGGCGAGCAGTACTTC.

This clone was seen just once. The chain recombines TRBV28 with TRBJ1-1; possible D gene TRBD1, 5 bases. Germline V lookup: CDR1 MDHEN, CDR2 SYDVKM. The CDR3 is 13 amino acids. Trimming shortened V by 11 bases and J by 4 bases, and 17 bases separated the two germline ends. The CDR3 protein is CAGNGGWGTEAFF. Written as DNA, the CDR3 is TGTGCCGGAAATGGGGGGTGGGGCACTGAAGCTTTCTTT.

The gene calls are TRBV4-3 and TRBJ2-7; D possibly corresponds to TRBD2 (7 bases). Germline values: CDR1 LGHNA, CDR2 YSLEER. V was cut by 0 bases and J by 0 bases, with 21 bases left in between. The CDR3 consists of 19 residues. CDR3 amino acids: CASSQDHAGDIRSSYEQYF. The CDR3 DNA reads TGCGCCAGCAGCCAAGATCATGCGGGGGACATAAGGAGCTCCTACGAGCAGTACTTC.